Included here is one T cell receptor (beta chain) sequence, with context. Antigen unknown. Using immunoSEQ multiplex PCR, the repertoire was profiled, and TCRdb retains in-frame clones only, with some absent. The data show under 300,000 clones, about 86% seen once. The entry originates in a study of Tregs in tolerant kidney transplant recipients. Broader study findings: No direct test of biological reproducibility was done here. Tregs expanded with activated donor B cells seemed most donor-specific.

Unstimulated regulatory T cells (CD4+CD25+CD127-), CD4+CD25- non-regulatory cells, CD4 and CD8 cells were FACS-sorted from thawed PBMCs. This sequence was found in a human donor in good health. Sequenced sample: CD4+ T cells from blood.

In DNA form, the CDR3 reads TGTGCCAGCAGCTTGGGTACTAGCGGGAGTTATGAGCAGTTCTTC. Translation gives CASSLGTSGSYEQFF. The gene calls are TRBV5-4 and TRBJ2-1; 11 positions match TRBD2. With 0 bases clipped from V and 8 bases from J, the junction kept 4 bases outside the gene matches. The CDR3 spans 15 residues. CDR1 and CDR2 from the germline V gene are SGHNT and YYREEE (reference sequence).